This T cell receptor beta chain was sequenced during a study of shared clonotypes between healthy human individuals (TCRdb year 2020). For the wider study: A few men and a couple of women, aged 18 to 49 years, made up the cohort. The study deeply sequenced blood TCR repertoires of about 5 healthy adults to estimate repertoire size and the extent of clonotype sharing between individuals. For each donor, CD4 naive and CD4 memory were each given three plates, CD8 naive was given two plates, and CD8 memory was given one plate. Libraries were prepared and TCR repertoires were sequenced by different laboratories using diverse techniques, in order to increase sequencing depth and limit assay-specific biases. Between about 0.8 and 9 billion PBMCs per donor were obtained by leukapheresis. The paper as a whole reports these results and caveats: Rarefaction of sorted-subset datasets indicated incomplete sequencing despite the large sequencing depth. The small number of donors limited the genetic and exposure-history diversity represented. Pairwise subsampling led to the expectation that sequencing depth would affect the degree of clonotype sharing among donors. Roughly 5.2% of naive CD4, 3% to 3.5% of naive CD8, 2.3% of memory CD4, and roughly 0.4% of memory CD8 clonotypes were shared across several donors. Sampling was restricted to blood, and TCR repertoires in tissue are likely to differ from TCR repertoires in blood. Naive subsets generally had larger estimated clonotype richness than memory subsets did. Higher generation probabilities were observed for clonotypes shared by all four sorted-subset donors than for non-shared clonotypes.

In the germline V gene, CDR1 corresponds to SGDLS and CDR2 to YYNGEE. Counted from cysteine to phenylalanine, this CDR3 has 14 amino acids. Only CDR3 DNA is held: 42 bases, read in frame from base 1. Relative to germline, V is 2 bases shorter and J is 3 bases shorter, with 10 bases between their ends. With respect to this clone: Its antigen is not yet known. No base qualities exist here, and no much larger clone lies one base off it.

Donors were healthy HIV-negative adults with no recently reported acute infections or vaccinations. All donors were Caucasian adults living in Nashville, Tennessee, USA. Magnetic negative selection was used to enrich CD4+ T cells, after which naive cells were positively selected on CD45RA and the negative fraction became the memory subset. Blood was obtained by leukapheresis, after which PBMCs were separated by Ficoll-Histopaque density gradient centrifugation and cryopreserved in liquid nitrogen vapor phase. Analytical flow cytometry was used to check the purity and quantity of every magnetically sorted T cell population. Genomic DNA was isolated from each sorted fraction and quantified by UV absorbance on a Nanodrop 2000c. TCR CDR3 regions were amplified from genomic DNA by multiplex PCR using the deep immunoSEQ assay. Extracted genomic DNA from each cell subset was spread evenly across all wells of several immunoSEQ 96-well plates, with each plate serving as a replicate. For sorted subsets, each replicate PCR was loaded with roughly 0.2 ug genomic DNA, equivalent to 25,000 to 35,000 T cell genomes. Purified libraries were quantified with a Qubit 3.0 fluorometer, sized on a Bioanalyzer 2100, and re-quantified with the KAPA Library Quantification kit. Every immunoSEQ 96-well plate was sequenced on a separate single-read 150-cycle Illumina NextSeq 550 flow cell. Per the authors' processing: Because the immunoSEQ output held only junctional sequences and lacked quality scores, the filtering could not match the filtering applied to full-length reads. To assign V/J genes and CDR3, sequences were annotated against IMGT germline references using PyIR, a Python wrapper for IgBLAST v1.9. Reads with weak V/J assignments (E-value above 1e-6), missing CDR3, stop codons, out-of-frame junctions, or ambiguous translated residues were removed. V3J clonotypes were defined by identical inferred V gene, J gene, and CDR3 amino acid sequence. Percentage overlap between repertoires was calculated by dividing the number of shared unique clonotypes by the size of the smaller repertoire. RTK rarefaction, the Chao1 estimator, and Recon v2.1 estimates of unobserved clonotypes were used to assess repertoire richness. For all TCRbeta clonotypes obtained by the gDNA method from a few donors, generation probabilities were computed with OLGA. This immuneACCESS table, as held by TCRdb, lists in-frame sequences with V and J called but not all clones. Of the missing ones, under half trace to an unresolved V gene in checked studies; the others have no known cause. D and trimming come from the DNA, and the V and J calls and clone size come from that table. This sample lists 1,400,000 or so clones; less than 99% were detected once. The top ten hold about 0.35% of the sample.

Recombination joined TRBV9 with TRBJ2-3, with a tentative D gene TRBD1 over 6 matching bases. Sequencing was done on a sample of naive CD4+ T cells sorted from blood. The cell subset or site tag for this specimen amounts to: CD45RA+ positively selected. The receptor was isolated from a man aged 25-40 years in good health. The nucleotides read TGTGCCAGCAGCGTTAGGGACACGACAGATACGCAGTATTTT. The encoded protein is CASSVRDTTDTQYF.